Below, 5 T cell receptor beta chains from the same sample are listed, as sequenced in a study of CD8 T cells in cerebrospinal fluid in Alzheimer's disease. From the 10x single-cell sequencing reads, TCRdb lists one entry per CDR3 protein and no DNA. The sample has roughly 540 distinct CDR3 sequences, and its top ten clones hold about 12%. The sequencing sample was made of cerebrospinal fluid. The receptors derive from a human donor with Parkinson's disease.

This clonotype is identified as large (0.1 to 1%) from frequency. V gene TRBV6-6 combines with J gene TRBJ1-2. Germline CDR1 is MNHNY and CDR2 is SVGAGI (reference sequence). This CDR3 has 13 residues. The CDR3 loop reads CASTQINRYGYTF.

This clonotype is classed as large by frequency. This chain's CDR3 is CASSFTGESGANVLTF. V is TRBV6-2 or TRBV6-3 and J is TRBJ2-6; TCRdb gives TRBD1 as the D gene, but with no DNA this cannot be confirmed. There are 16 residues in the CDR3. CDR1 is MNHEY and CDR2 is SVGEGT in the germline V gene.

Judged by frequency, this clonotype is medium-sized. The chain uses TRBV12-3 or TRBV12-4 and TRBJ2-7. The CDR3 sequence is 12 residues long. CDR3 sequence reads: CASTAVLYEQYF.

By frequency, this clonotype is large. The chain couples TRBV19 to TRBJ2-1; lacking DNA, the TRBD2 call made by TCRdb goes unchecked. Germline V gene data show CDR1 as LNHDA and CDR2 as SQIVND (reference sequence). The CDR3 sequence is 15 residues long. This CDR3 is CASRRTSGSYNEQFF. The whole variable domain, filled in from reference TRBV19 and TRBJ2-1, reads DGGITQSPKYLFRKEGQNVTLSCEQNLNHDAMYWYRQDPGQGLRLIYYSQIVNDFQKGDIAEGYSVSREKKESFPLTVTSAQKNPTAFYLCASRRTSGSYNEQFFGPGTRLTVL.

This clonotype is labeled large based on frequency. The gene calls are TRBV7-9 and TRBJ1-2. The germline gives CDR1 SEHNR, CDR2 FQNEAQ (reference sequence). CDR3 length: 15 amino acids. The CDR3 loop reads CASSSPGTENYGYTF. The full variable domain, its missing parts supplied by reference TRBV7-9 and TRBJ1-2, is DTGVSQNPRHKITKRGQNVTFRCDPISEHNRLYWYRQTLGQGPEFLTYFQNEAQLEKSRLLSDRFSAERPKGSFSTLEIQRTEQGDSAMYLCASSSPGTENYGYTFGSGTRLTVV.